The 30 T cell receptor beta chains below come from one sample, sequenced in a study of cytomegalovirus exposure and HLA in healthy donors. Generated by immunoSEQ multiplex PCR, the TCRdb table keeps only in-frame clones and is missing some. Altogether around 200,000 clones are present, about 81% being singletons, with the ten largest covering 0.95% to 1.5%. Material for sequencing was PBMCs. Receptors originate from a woman in her twenties or thirties in good health and CMV-seronegative.

The chain employs TRBV15 and TRBJ2-2, with TRBD1 identical over 8 bases. The CDR3 contains 15 residues. Germline V CDR1 and CDR2: LNHNV, YYDKDF (reference sequence). With 0 bases clipped from V and 9 bases from J, the junction kept 6 bases outside the gene matches. The chain's CDR3 is CATSRDITGGRELFF. CDR3 nucleotides: TGTGCCACCAGCAGAGATATCACAGGGGGGAGGGAGCTGTTTTTT. Full variable domain (missing parts from reference TRBV15 and TRBJ2-2): DAMVIQNPRYQVTQFGKPVTLSCSQTLNHNVMYWYQQKSSQAPKLLFHYYDKDFNNEADTPDNFQSRRPNTSFCFLDIRSPGLGDTAMYLCATSRDITGGRELFFGEGSRLTVL.

The chain employs TRBV4-1 and TRBJ1-2; no clear D gene. The CDR3 has 14 residues. The V end was cut by 1 base, the J end by 0 bases, with 6 bases between. Germline V lookup: CDR1 MGHRA, CDR2 YSYEKL. This CDR3 reads CASSQVNSNYGYTF. As DNA, the CDR3 is TGCGCCAGCAGCCAAGTTAACTCTAACTATGGCTACACCTTC.

V gene TRBV30 combines with J gene TRBJ2-3; TRBD2 aligns across 11 bases. This CDR3 is 18 amino acids long. V shed 1 base, J shed 2 bases, and the junction held 11 bases outside the gene matches. Germline CDR1 and CDR2: GTSNPN and SVGIG (reference sequence). The CDR3 loop reads CAWSAWSSSGGFTDTQYF. CDR3 coding DNA: TGTGCCTGGAGTGCCTGGTCTTCTAGCGGGGGGTTCACAGATACGCAGTATTTT.

This chain connects TRBV5-6 to TRBJ2-1; no firm D call. The V gene's germline CDR1 is SGHDT and CDR2 YYEEEE. CDR3 length: 13 residues. The V and J ends lost 0 bases and 5 bases respectively, with 6 bases between them. The CDR3 DNA follows: TGTGCCAGCAGCTTGGCCGGAGACAATGAGCAGTTCTTC. It translates to CASSLAGDNEQFF.

This clone was observed once. The V and J genes are TRBV6-5 and TRBJ2-1; 10 bases are a match to TRBD2. Trimming at V came to 4 bases and at J to 10 bases, leaving 7 bases not matched to a gene. Looked up from germline, CDR1 is MNHEY and CDR2 is SVGAGI. This CDR3 has 14 residues. CDR3 bases: TGTGCCAGCAGTTCGACTAGCGGGCGGTACGAGCAGTTCTTC. This codes for CASSSTSGRYEQFF.

Note on this clone: Other nucleotide sequences in the sample specify the same CDR3. The rearrangement uses TRBV6-1 and TRBJ2-7, with D perhaps matching TRBD2 (5 bases). Germline CDR1 MNHNS, CDR2 SASEGT. This CDR3 comprises 15 residues. V lost 1 base and J 0 bases, leaving 10 bases between the germline ends. The CDR3 here is CASSEGTGSSYEQYF. The DNA of the CDR3 is TGTGCCAGCAGTGAAGGGACGGGGAGCTCCTACGAGCAGTACTTC.

This clone has just a few counts. V is TRBV27 and J is TRBJ1-6; D not resolved. This CDR3 has 17 amino acids. V was pared by 2 bases and J by 5 bases, with 16 bases between. Germline CDR1 is MNHEY and CDR2 is SMNVEV (reference sequence). CDR3 DNA sequence: TGTGCCAGCAGTTTACCCCGGGGAGAATTTAATAATTCACCCCTCCACTTT. It specifies CASSLPRGEFNNSPLHF.

The rearrangement joins TRBV11-2 to TRBJ1-5; TRBD1 matches at 7 bases. Germline lookup yields CDR1 SGHAT and CDR2 FQNNGV. The CDR3 loop spans 14 amino acids. V lost 5 bases to trimming and J lost 7 bases; unmatched junction nucleotides: 8. The CDR3 DNA reads TGTGCCAGCAGCCTGACAGGGTCCGGGCAGCCCCAGCATTTT. Translation gives CASSLTGSGQPQHF.

This clone has only one observation. This sequence joins TRBV5-4 and TRBJ2-7; 11 bases match TRBD1. This CDR3 is built from 15 residues. J gave up 2 bases and V 3 bases, and 4 bases lay outside the gene matches. Per the germline V gene, CDR1 is SGHNT and CDR2 is YYREEE (reference sequence). As DNA, the CDR3 is TGTGCCAGCAGCTACCCGGGACAGGGGGCCTACGAGCAGTACTTC. Translated, it gives CASSYPGQGAYEQYF.

The gene calls are TRBV6-5 and TRBJ1-5; D may be TRBD1 (6 bases). Trimming removed 4 bases from V and 0 bases from J, with 10 bases in between. Looked up from germline, CDR1 is MNHEY and CDR2 is SVGAGI. The CDR3 consists of 15 residues. The CDR3 nucleotides read TGTGCCAGCAGTTCCGGGACATATAGCAATCAGCCCCAGCATTTT. Its translation: CASSSGTYSNQPQHF.

The rearrangement links TRBV9 to TRBJ1-2; no definite D call. Germline V gives CDR1 SGDLS, CDR2 YYNGEE. V lost 1 base, J lost 4 bases, and 11 bases lay in between. CDR3 size: 14 residues. The CDR3 DNA reads as TGTGCCAGCAGCGTAACGTTGGCGGCCTATGGCTACACCTTC. It codes for CASSVTLAAYGYTF.

This clone was observed at least ten times. The V call is TRBV16, the J call TRBJ1-4; TRBD1 matches 10 bases. Germline V lookup: CDR1 KGHSY, CDR2 FQNENV. The CDR3 is 15 residues long. Trimming removed 2 bases from V and 4 bases from J; junction bases left unmatched: 1. In nucleotides, the CDR3 is TGTGCCAGCAGCCAAGGGACAGGGGTTAATGAAAAACTGTTTTTT. The encoded protein is CASSQGTGVNEKLFF.

The table lists this clone with a count of one. The V and J genes are TRBV4-1 and TRBJ1-5, with a weak D call TRBD1 (6 bases). This CDR3 comprises 17 residues. V was shortened by 0 bases and J by 4 bases, with 16 bases between the two germline ends. The V gene's germline CDR1 is MGHRA and CDR2 YSYEKL. DNA for the CDR3: TGCGCCAGCAGCCAAGATCGGCCCGGGGGGGCAAATCAGCCCCAGCATTTT. This translates into CASSQDRPGGANQPQHF.

The chain recombines TRBV7-7 with TRBJ2-5, with 8 nucleotides matching TRBD1. Trimming at V came to 5 bases and at J to 2 bases, leaving 1 base not matched to a gene. There are 13 residues in the CDR3. Per the germline V gene, CDR1 is SSHAT and CDR2 is FNYEAQ (reference sequence). The CDR3 sequence is CASSTGGQETQYF. CDR3 coding DNA: TGTGCCAGCAGCACAGGGGGGCAAGAGACCCAGTACTTC.

The genes are TRBV19 and TRBJ1-1; 7 bases line up with TRBD1. V lost 5 bases, J lost 3 bases, and 12 bases stayed unmatched. This CDR3 region has 16 residues. Germline V gives CDR1 LNHDA, CDR2 SQIVND (reference sequence). The chain's CDR3 is CASSFGLRDRDTEAFF. The CDR3 DNA is TGTGCCAGTAGTTTTGGCCTACGGGACAGAGACACTGAAGCTTTCTTT.

The genes are TRBV4-1 and TRBJ2-1; D remains ambiguous. V was cut by 3 bases and J by 2 bases, with 17 bases left in between. CDR1 is MGHRA, CDR2 YSYEKL, per germline. The CDR3 consists of 17 residues. CDR3 sequence: CASSQLNSGRPYNEQFF. In DNA form, the CDR3 reads TGCGCCAGCAGCCAGTTAAATTCAGGCCGACCCTACAATGAGCAGTTCTTC.

The chain uses TRBV19 and TRBJ2-1, with a possible D match to TRBD1 (5 bases). V gave up 3 bases and J gave up 6 bases, with 15 bases separating them. The CDR3 runs to 15 residues. CDR1 and CDR2 (germline): LNHDA, SQIVND (reference sequence). The CDR3 coding sequence is TGTGCCAGTAGTATCGGCAGGGTTGGTTCCAATGAGCAGTTCTTC. Its protein is CASSIGRVGSNEQFF.

This chain uses TRBV9 with TRBJ2-3, with 8 bases that match TRBD2. The V and J ends lost 6 bases and 0 bases, in that order; junction bases with no gene match: 9. Germline values: CDR1 SGDLS, CDR2 YYNGEE. CDR3 length: 16 residues. The CDR3 region is CASMGPLAGSTDTQYF. The CDR3 nucleotides are TGTGCCAGCATGGGGCCCCTAGCGGGCAGCACAGATACGCAGTATTTT.

The chain employs TRBV4-1 and TRBJ1-5; D perhaps matches TRBD1 (5 bases). Germline-derived CDR1 and CDR2 are MGHRA and YSYEKL. V lost 1 base and J 4 bases, leaving 17 bases between the germline ends. CDR3 size: 17 residues. CDR3 loop: CASSQAFGYGGNQPQHF. The CDR3 bases are TGCGCCAGCAGCCAAGCGTTCGGTTACGGGGGGAATCAGCCCCAGCATTTT.

The chain links TRBV2 to TRBJ2-5; a weak D match, TRBD1 (5 bases). Trimming removed 11 bases at V and 2 bases at J, with 15 bases between. Germline assignment: CDR1 SNHLY and CDR2 FYNNEI. The CDR3 length is 13 residues. Here the CDR3 reads CARTQGAQETQYF. The CDR3 nucleotides are TGTGCCCGAACCCAAGGGGCTCAAGAGACCCAGTACTTC.

V is TRBV5-6 and J is TRBJ2-7, with TRBD1 identical over 7 bases. This CDR3 contains 14 residues. In germline, CDR1 is SGHDT, CDR2 YYEEEE. The V segment lost 4 bases and the J segment 3 bases; nucleotides outside the gene matches: 7. CDR3 nucleotides: TGTGCCAGCAGCGCAGGACAGGAATTCTACGAGCAGTACTTC. Protein sequence: CASSAGQEFYEQYF.

The rearrangement uses TRBV7-9 and TRBJ2-7; 8 bases fit TRBD1. CDR1 is SEHNR and CDR2 is FQNEAQ in the germline V gene (reference sequence). Losses at the gene ends were 5 bases for V and 3 bases for J; bases not matched to a gene: 6. The CDR3 extends over 14 amino acids. CDR3 region: CASSARGQGYEQYF. The DNA for the CDR3 is TGTGCCAGCAGCGCAAGAGGACAGGGCTACGAGCAGTACTTC.

The chain joins TRBV14 to TRBJ1-1; 7 positions agree with TRBD1. Unmatched junction bases numbered 7, after V lost 2 bases and J lost 7 bases. The V gene's germline CDR1 is SGHDN and CDR2 FVKESK. This CDR3 has 14 amino acids. The CDR3 DNA reads TGTGCCAGCAGCCAACAACAGGGGCACATTGAAGCTTTCTTT. This gives the protein CASSQQQGHIEAFF.

This chain uses TRBV27 with TRBJ1-1; 8 bases match TRBD1. CDR3 length equals 12 residues. The germline gives CDR1 MNHEY, CDR2 SMNVEV (reference sequence). The V and J ends lost 5 bases and 11 bases, in that order; junction bases with no gene match: 7. The CDR3 sequence is CASSPRTGRAFF. CDR3 sequence (DNA): TGTGCCAGCAGTCCTAGGACAGGGCGGGCTTTCTTT.

The V and J genes are TRBV6-1 and TRBJ2-7; the match to TRBD2 covers 8 bases. Germline trimming cut 5 bases from V and 2 bases from J; bases unmatched to any gene: 2. The germline CDR1 and CDR2 sequences are MNHNS and SASEGT. The CDR3 has 13 residues. The chain's CDR3 is CASSSRGAYEQYF. In DNA, the CDR3 is TGTGCCAGCAGTTCGCGGGGGGCCTACGAGCAGTACTTC.

This clone appeared a single time. In DNA, the CDR3 is TGTGCCAGCAGTTCCAGACAGGGGCAAACCGGGGAGCTGTTTTTT. It encodes CASSSRQGQTGELFF. V is TRBV27 and J is TRBJ2-2; TRBD1 aligns across 8 bases. The CDR3 is made up of 15 amino acids. Germline lookup yields CDR1 MNHEY and CDR2 SMNVEV (reference sequence). V lost 4 bases, J lost 5 bases, and 6 bases stayed unmatched.

This chain links TRBV6-1 with TRBJ1-5; perhaps TRBD1 as D (5 bases). This CDR3 is built from 14 residues. The germline gives CDR1 MNHNS, CDR2 SASEGT. Trimming cost V 7 bases and J 1 base, with 11 bases left between them. The DNA of the CDR3 is TGTGCCAGCACCGGGGGTCGAAGCAATCAGCCCCAGCATTTT. Its protein product is CASTGGRSNQPQHF.

The rearrangement uses TRBV18 and TRBJ1-3, with unresolved D. The CDR3 has 11 amino acids. The germline V and J ends were trimmed by 6 bases and 8 bases, with 8 bases remaining between them. Germline assignment: CDR1 KGHSH and CDR2 LQKENI. CDR3 in amino acids: CASSYRDTIYF. The CDR3 bases are TGTGCCAGCTCCTACCGGGACACCATATATTTT.

The rearrangement links TRBV6-5 to TRBJ2-7; 7 bases match TRBD1. Germline CDR1 is MNHEY and CDR2 is SVGAGI. This CDR3 contains 14 residues. V was clipped by 6 bases and J by 0 bases; unmatched bases: 5. The CDR3 is CASSNRGSSYEQYF. The CDR3, as DNA: TGTGCCAGCAGCAACAGGGGAAGCTCCTACGAGCAGTACTTC.

The chain employs TRBV19 and TRBJ1-2; 9 positions agree with TRBD1. The CDR3 length is 17 residues. Trimming cost V 9 bases and J 6 bases; bases outside gene matches: 20. CDR1 and CDR2 (germline): LNHDA, SQIVND (reference sequence). The CDR3 DNA reads TGTGCCAGCTATACAGGGGGCGGAGGGGTCAAATGGGATGGCTACACCTTC. This codes for CASYTGGGGVKWDGYTF.